This T cell receptor beta chain originates from a study of control samples from healthy donors and cancer patients. Clones were sequenced by immunoSEQ multiplex PCR, and TCRdb holds only the in-frame ones, with some missing. The sample has roughly 120,000 clones, 91% seen once. Germline CDR1 is LNHDA and CDR2 is SQIVND (reference sequence). Trimming removed 5 bases at V and 2 bases at J, with 13 bases between. The CDR3 covers 16 residues. The receptor was derived from a woman under 30 in good health. The sequencing sample was made of blood. The chain couples TRBV19 to TRBJ2-6; a weak D match, TRBD1 (6 bases). CDR3 DNA sequence: TGTGCCAGTAGTTCCAGCTCAGGGGCTGGGGCCAACGTCCTGACTTTC. Translated, it gives CASSSSSGAGANVLTF.